This record looks at one T cell receptor (beta chain) sequence and its context. It has no known antigen specificity. No much larger clone exists at a distance of one base, and base qualities are not known. The library relied on PCR. TCR sequencing of DNA from cultured CD4+ T cells used the Oncomine TCR Beta short-read assay at the Johns Hopkins FTIC core. The QIAamp micro DNA kit was used to extract genomic DNA from the cultured CD4+ T cells. Oncomine TCR Beta libraries from cultured CD4+ T cells were pooled with unique dual indexes and sequenced on an Illumina iSeq 100. In the source study's methods: Non-productive sequences were filtered out, and CDR3s that did not start with C, did not end with F or W, or were shorter than 7 amino acids were discarded. Antigen-specific clonotypes were identified with the MANAFEST web application by comparing peptide-stimulated wells with reference and other culture wells. Positive clones required FDR below 0.05, an odds ratio above 5, and productive frequency above 0.1% in at least two of three replicate wells. A clonotype counted as cross-reactive if it showed significant expansion both in the SARS-CoV-2 spike wells and in at least one common cold coronavirus spike condition. Similarity between CDR3 sequences was evaluated in R version 3.6.1 using Levenshtein distances (stringdist) and unrooted phylogenetic trees (ape). TCRdb reprocessed the public reads (quality trimming at Q25 with fastp, clone calling with MiXCR) and kept in-frame beta chains. Identical CDR3 protein sequences are pooled into one entry, listed with their most common genes and DNA. For this entry, the V and J calls and clone size follow TCRdb and not the study's own pipeline. This sample has 15,000 to 20,000 distinct CDR3 sequences in its table, and roughly 70% of those were observed once. In total, the top ten clones hold 15% to 20% of the sample.

The treatment or condition label corresponds to: approximately nine-day PBMC culture with coronavirus spike peptide pools or control peptides (ViraFEST assay). The study used the ViraFEST assay, which expanded antigen-specific T cells with peptide pools and then identified expanded clonotypes by TCR sequencing. The convalescent patients' positive SARS-CoV-2 PCR tests were from March to December 2020, which was before the Alpha, Beta and Delta variants emerged in the United States. Each well held under 2.5 million PBMCs cultured in IMDM containing roughly 5.4% human AB serum and around 10 IU/ml IL-2, with about 9.4 ug/ml peptide pools added. Half of the culture medium was replaced with fresh IL-2-containing medium on days 3 and 7. Once the cells had been in culture for roughly 11 days, the EasySep CD4+ T cell isolation kit was used to isolate CD4+ T cells by negative selection. Ficoll-Paque Plus gradient centrifugation was used to isolate PBMCs from whole blood, and the isolated PBMCs were then either used fresh or cryopreserved at -140C. Triplicate wells were generally used for each culture condition.

The entry originates in a study of vaccination and CD4 T cells after COVID-19 (dated by TCRdb to between 2022 and 2023). Study-wide context: Convalescent patients had a positive SARS-CoV-2 result on nasal swab PCR, and of these patients, fewer than ten had mild disease and one had severe disease. Six males and four females were included in the convalescent cohort, with two Hispanic individuals, seven Caucasians, two Asians and one multiracial person represented. Participants received two doses of either the Pfizer-BioNTech BNT162b2 vaccine (n=8) or the Moderna mRNA-1273 vaccine (n=2). Post-COVID blood samples from convalescent patients were collected a median of roughly 100 days after diagnosis, with a range of 35 to 161 days. Post-vaccine blood samples were taken a median of approximately 70 days after the second vaccine dose, with a range of about 14 to 241 days. For stimulating the cultures, overlapping spike peptide pools were used, derived from SARS-CoV-2 as well as from the common cold coronaviruses HCoV-NL63, HCoV-OC43 and HCoV-229E. Control cultures received a CEFX viral epitope pool as the positive control, an HIV-1 Nef peptide pool as the negative control, or no peptide. In 9 to 11 COVID-19 convalescent patients and a handful of infection-naive healthy vaccine recipients, researchers compared the spike-specific CD4+ TCR repertoire from before mRNA vaccination with the repertoire from after. The investigation overall reported the following: In convalescent patients, nearly all vaccine-specific clones (304 of 307) were found to be mono-reactive for SARS-CoV-2 spike rather than cross-reactive with common cold coronaviruses. In convalescent patients, a median around 90% of post-vaccine SARS-CoV-2-reactive clones were detected only after vaccination, and vaccine-specific priming was suggested by this finding. Although the median number of SARS-CoV-2-reactive clonotypes went up from fewer than 25 after infection to more than 30 after vaccination, the increase was not significant. The number of convalescent patients in the study was relatively small, and the study did not examine early timepoints following natural infection.

The source of this sequence is a human donor who had recovered from COVID-19. Sequencing was carried out using CD4+ T cells from blood, cultured in vitro.

Here is the DNA: TGTGCCAGCAGTCTCACTCAGTCCTCCTATGGCTACACCTTC. This is translated as CASSLTQSSYGYTF. The rearrangement combines TRBV28 with TRBJ1-2; no D gene can be assigned with confidence. CDR1 and CDR2, looked up from the germline V gene, are MDHEN and SYDVKM. V sheds 5 bases and J sheds 4 bases, leaving 14 bases between their ends. Its CDR3 holds 14 amino acids, cysteine through phenylalanine. The CDR3 DNA has 42 bases and is translated from base 1.